One and the same sample provided the 23 T cell receptor beta chains below, sequenced in a study of blood T cell repertoires in COVID-19. The protocol was immunoSEQ multiplex PCR, while the TCRdb copy is restricted to in-frame clones and leaves out a portion. Counted here are about 75,000 clones, 87% occurring once; the ten biggest clones make up 6% to 7%. Sequenced: peripheral blood. The receptors originated from a woman aged 45-59 years with acute or convalescent COVID-19.

The gene calls are TRBV18 and TRBJ2-3, with D perhaps TRBD1 (6 bases). Germline V lookup: CDR1 KGHSH, CDR2 LQKENI. V lost 3 bases to trimming and J lost 2 bases, with 12 bases between them. The CDR3 totals 15 residues. Written as DNA, the CDR3 is TGTGCCAGCTCACCGACAGGCCCCTTCACAGATACGCAGTATTTT. Amino acids: CASSPTGPFTDTQYF.

The chain's CDR3 is CASSSGTGSYEQYF. CDR3 sequence (DNA): TGCGCCAGCAGCTCCGGGACAGGTTCCTACGAGCAGTACTTC. This rearrangement joins TRBV5-1 to TRBJ2-7; 8 bases agree with TRBD1. This CDR3 spans 14 amino acids. Germline values: CDR1 SGHRS, CDR2 YFSETQ. V lost 3 bases to trimming and J lost 1 base; unmatched junction nucleotides: 3.

The rearrangement links TRBV15 to TRBJ2-4, with D possibly matching TRBD2 (6 bases). Germline values: CDR1 LNHNV, CDR2 YYDKDF (reference sequence). The CDR3 sequence is 15 residues long. Trimming removed 5 bases from V and 0 bases from J, with 11 bases in between. The CDR3 sequence: CATSPAGRAKNIQYF. CDR3 in DNA: TGTGCCACCAGCCCTGCGGGACGAGCCAAAAACATTCAGTACTTC.

V gene TRBV18 combines with J gene TRBJ2-7, with D possibly being TRBD2 (7 bases). This CDR3 region has 13 residues. V was cut by 8 bases and J by 7 bases, with 18 bases left in between. In germline, CDR1 is KGHSH, CDR2 LQKENI. CDR3 DNA: TGTGCCAGCACCGGCGGGGGCACGGAAGAGCAGTACTTC. It specifies CASTGGGTEEQYF.

The rearrangement uses TRBV30 and TRBJ1-3; no reliable D call. The CDR3 has 11 amino acids. V was cut by 8 bases and J by 1 base, with 6 bases left in between. CDR1 and CDR2 (germline): GTSNPN, SVGIG (reference sequence). The CDR3, as DNA: TGTGCCCGTCGGTCTGGAAACACCATATATTTT. This encodes CARRSGNTIYF.

The chain is built from TRBV28 and TRBJ1-1; no definite D call. CDR3 size: 12 residues. Looked up from germline, CDR1 is MDHEN and CDR2 is SYDVKM. Trimming took 5 bases from V and 0 from J, leaving 4 bases between them. DNA for the CDR3: TGTGCCAGCAGTCCCATGAACACTGAAGCTTTCTTT. This encodes CASSPMNTEAFF.

This clone was counted a single time. The chain combines TRBV6-5 with TRBJ1-3; TRBD1 agrees at 8 bases. Trimming at V came to 0 bases and at J to 7 bases, leaving 8 bases not matched to a gene. Germline assignment: CDR1 MNHEY and CDR2 SVGAGI. The CDR3 sequence is 16 residues long. CDR3 sequence reads: CASSYSTQGASNTIYF. The CDR3 DNA reads as TGTGCCAGCAGTTACTCGACGCAGGGGGCTAGTAACACCATATATTTT.

The rearrangement uses TRBV7-9 and TRBJ1-1; possible D gene TRBD1, 6 bases. This CDR3 spans 14 amino acids. Trimming cost V 6 bases and J 3 bases, with 14 bases left between them. Germline CDR1 SEHNR, CDR2 FQNEAQ (reference sequence). The CDR3: CASSHDQGHTEAFF. The CDR3 nucleotides are TGTGCCAGCAGTCACGACCAGGGGCACACTGAAGCTTTCTTT.

This clone occurred once. The genes are TRBV18 and TRBJ1-4; the D gene is possibly TRBD1 (6 bases). CDR1 is KGHSH, CDR2 LQKENI, per germline. This CDR3 is built from 14 residues. Trimming removed 6 bases at V and 7 bases at J, with 15 bases between. The DNA of the CDR3 is TGTGCCAGCTCCGGACAGAAGCAAAGTGAAAAACTGTTTTTT. This sequence encodes CASSGQKQSEKLFF.

The chain combines TRBV6-5 with TRBJ1-6, with TRBD1 identical over 7 bases. With V trimmed by 7 bases and J by 10 bases, 10 bases remained unmatched. Germline assignment: CDR1 MNHEY and CDR2 SVGAGI. The CDR3 spans 14 residues. CDR3 sequence (DNA): TGTGCCAGCAAAACCCAGGGGGTACTGTCACCCCTCCACTTT. The encoded protein is CASKTQGVLSPLHF.

The gene calls are TRBV3-1 (or the pseudogene TRBV3-2) and TRBJ2-7, with 9 positions matching TRBD1. V lost 6 bases and J lost 2; bases outside the gene matches: 5. Looked up from germline, CDR1 is LGHDT and CDR2 is YNNKEL (reference sequence). The CDR3 has 14 residues. CDR3 DNA: TGTGCCAGCAGTCCCGGGACAGGGACCTACGAGCAGTACTTC. Translation gives CASSPGTGTYEQYF.

The gene calls are TRBV11-2 and TRBJ1-3; D perhaps matches TRBD1 (5 bases). Germline-derived CDR1 and CDR2 are SGHAT and FQNNGV. V was clipped by 6 bases and J by 3 bases, with 12 bases between them. This CDR3 is 14 amino acids long. This chain's CDR3 is CASRKQDRGNTIYF. The CDR3 DNA follows: TGTGCCAGCAGAAAACAGGACCGTGGAAACACCATATATTTT.

This chain links TRBV25-1 with TRBJ1-6; 7 bases map to TRBD1. With V trimmed by 4 bases and J by 10 bases, 7 bases remained unmatched. The CDR3 spans 14 residues. Germline loops: CDR1 MGHDK, CDR2 SYGVNS. In DNA, the CDR3 is TGTGCCAGCAGTGGGTCACAGGGGCGGTCACCCCTCCACTTT. Residues: CASSGSQGRSPLHF.

The rearrangement links TRBV27 to TRBJ2-3; D is possibly TRBD1 (5 bases). V was pared by 4 bases and J by 5 bases, with 10 bases between. Germline lookup yields CDR1 MNHEY and CDR2 SMNVEV (reference sequence). This CDR3 spans 13 amino acids. The CDR3 reads CASSSRAKDTQYF. CDR3 DNA sequence: TGTGCCAGCAGTTCCAGGGCTAAAGATACGCAGTATTTT.

This rearrangement joins TRBV28 to TRBJ2-5; 12 bases map to TRBD2. CDR3 length: 16 residues. Germline V lookup: CDR1 MDHEN, CDR2 SYDVKM. Trimming at V came to 4 bases and at J to 2 bases, leaving 5 bases not matched to a gene. CDR3 nucleotide sequence: TGTGCCAGCAGTTCCTTAGGACTAGCGGGGCAAGAGACCCAGTACTTC. Protein sequence: CASSSLGLAGQETQYF. The full variable domain, its missing parts supplied by reference TRBV28 and TRBJ2-5, is DVKVTQSSRYLVKRTGEKVFLECVQDMDHENMFWYRQDPGLGLRLIYFSYDVKMKEKGDIPEGYSVSREKKERFSLILESASTNQTSMYLCASSSLGLAGQETQYFGPGTRLLVL.

This chain uses TRBV13 with TRBJ2-1, with 14 bases matching TRBD2. Trimming cost V 5 bases and J 10 bases; bases outside gene matches: 7. This CDR3 comprises 15 residues. Germline V gives CDR1 PRHDT, CDR2 FYEKMQ (reference sequence). In DNA, the CDR3 is TGTGCCAGCAGCCCTGGGACTAGCGGGAGTTTCGAGCAGTTCTTC. Its translation is CASSPGTSGSFEQFF.

The chain joins TRBV25-1 to TRBJ1-1; 8 bases are shared with TRBD1. J was trimmed by 10 bases and V by 3 bases; bases with no gene match: 4. Germline V gives CDR1 MGHDK, CDR2 SYGVNS. The CDR3 is made up of 12 amino acids. CDR3 bases: TGTGCCAGCAGTGACCCCGGGACAGGAGCTTTCTTT. Protein product: CASSDPGTGAFF.

This chain uses TRBV4-2 with TRBJ1-1, with a tentative D call TRBD1 (6 bases). This CDR3 region has 12 residues. With 4 bases removed from V and 9 bases from J, the gap between germline ends came to 12 bases. Germline V gives CDR1 LGHNA, CDR2 YNFKEQ. Written as DNA, the CDR3 is TGTGCCAGCAGCCTAACAGGGCTAAAAGCTTTCTTT. It translates to CASSLTGLKAFF.

The chain uses TRBV6-6 and TRBJ1-6, with 11 bases matching TRBD1. The junction had 9 bases not matched to a gene; V was cut back by 5 bases and J by 9 bases. This CDR3 has 16 residues. Germline V gives CDR1 MNHNY, CDR2 SVGAGI (reference sequence). As DNA, the CDR3 is TGTGCCAGCAGTCCCGGGACAGGGGGTTCGGGTTCACCCCTCCACTTT. Protein sequence: CASSPGTGGSGSPLHF.

This rearrangement joins TRBV6-2 or TRBV6-3 to TRBJ2-5; possibly TRBD2 for D (6 bases). The CDR3 has 19 residues. Per the germline V gene, CDR1 is MNHEY and CDR2 is SVGEGT. V was shortened by 5 bases and J by 4 bases, with 29 bases between the two germline ends. The CDR3 protein is CASSHQTGGAAPEPETQYF. For the CDR3, the DNA is TGTGCCAGCAGTCACCAGACCGGGGGAGCGGCCCCGGAGCCAGAGACCCAGTACTTC.

This clone appeared a single time. This chain links TRBV5-6 with TRBJ1-2, with 9 bases aligning to TRBD1. The germline V gene encodes CDR1 SGHDT and CDR2 YYEEEE. The CDR3 consists of 13 residues. The V gene end was trimmed by 4 bases and the J gene end by 5 bases; junction bases not matched to a gene: 3. CDR3 sequence: CASSPTGGYGYTF. In DNA form, the CDR3 reads TGTGCCAGCAGCCCGACAGGGGGATATGGCTACACCTTC.

The rearrangement links TRBV9 to TRBJ2-2, with D possibly matching TRBD1 (5 bases). V was trimmed by 2 bases and J by 6 bases, leaving 11 bases between them. The CDR3 covers 14 residues. CDR1 is SGDLS, CDR2 YYNGEE, per germline. Written as DNA, the CDR3 is TGTGCCAGCAGCGTGGTAGGGGCGGCCGGGGAGCTGTTTTTT. Protein sequence: CASSVVGAAGELFF.

This chain joins TRBV7-6 and TRBJ2-2; 12 nucleotides match TRBD2. The germline CDR1 and CDR2 sequences are SGHVS and FNYEAQ. The CDR3 has 15 residues. The junction had 6 bases not matched to a gene; V was cut back by 6 bases and J by 7 bases. The CDR3 DNA reads TGTGCCAGCAGTCTAGCGGGGGGGCCCGGCGGGGAGCTGTTTTTT. It encodes CASSLAGGPGGELFF.